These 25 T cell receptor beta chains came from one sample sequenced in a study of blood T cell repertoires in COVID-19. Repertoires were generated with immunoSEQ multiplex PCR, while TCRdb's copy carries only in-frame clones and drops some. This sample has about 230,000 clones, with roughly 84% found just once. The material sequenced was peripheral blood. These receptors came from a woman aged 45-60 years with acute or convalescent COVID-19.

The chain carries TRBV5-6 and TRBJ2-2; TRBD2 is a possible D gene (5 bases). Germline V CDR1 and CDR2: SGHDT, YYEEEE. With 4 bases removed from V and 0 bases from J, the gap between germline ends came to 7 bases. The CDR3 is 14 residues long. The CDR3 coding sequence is TGTGCCAGCAGCGCCGGGACGAACACCGGGGAGCTGTTTTTT. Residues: CASSAGTNTGELFF.

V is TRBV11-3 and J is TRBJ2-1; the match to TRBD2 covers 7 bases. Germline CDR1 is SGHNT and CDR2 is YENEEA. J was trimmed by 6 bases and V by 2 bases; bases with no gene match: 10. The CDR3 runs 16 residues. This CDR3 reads CASSLSLGGSLNEQFF. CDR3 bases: TGTGCCAGCAGCTTAAGTTTGGGCGGGAGTCTCAATGAGCAGTTCTTC.

As DNA, the CDR3 is TGTGCCAGCAGTTTATATCGAACCCGACAGGGTGATGTTCGTCCAGATACGCAGTATTTT. Translating it yields CASSLYRTRQGDVRPDTQYF. The chain uses TRBV27 and TRBJ2-3, with 7 bases lining up with TRBD1. V gave up 1 base and J gave up 4 bases; unmatched junction bases: 20. This CDR3 has 20 residues. Germline V lookup: CDR1 MNHEY, CDR2 SMNVEV (reference sequence).

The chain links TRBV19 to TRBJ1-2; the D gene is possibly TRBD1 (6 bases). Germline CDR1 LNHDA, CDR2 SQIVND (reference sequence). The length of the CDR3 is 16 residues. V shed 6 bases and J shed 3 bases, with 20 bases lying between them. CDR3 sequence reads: CASRTYREGTDYGYTF. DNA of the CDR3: TGTGCCAGTAGAACTTACAGGGAGGGAACGGACTATGGCTACACCTTC.

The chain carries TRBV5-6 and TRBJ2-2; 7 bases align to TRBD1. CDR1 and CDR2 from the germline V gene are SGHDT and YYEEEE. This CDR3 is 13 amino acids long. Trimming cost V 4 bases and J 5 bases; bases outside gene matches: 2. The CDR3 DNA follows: TGTGCCAGCAGCCCGGGACAGACCGGGGAGCTGTTTTTT. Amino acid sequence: CASSPGQTGELFF.

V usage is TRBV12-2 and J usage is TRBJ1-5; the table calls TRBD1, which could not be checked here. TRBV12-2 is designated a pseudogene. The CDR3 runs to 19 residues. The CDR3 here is CASRLPKLIGGFINQPQHF. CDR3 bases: TGTGCAAGTCGCTTACCTAAACTAATAGGGGGCTTTATCAATCAGCCCCAGCATTTT.

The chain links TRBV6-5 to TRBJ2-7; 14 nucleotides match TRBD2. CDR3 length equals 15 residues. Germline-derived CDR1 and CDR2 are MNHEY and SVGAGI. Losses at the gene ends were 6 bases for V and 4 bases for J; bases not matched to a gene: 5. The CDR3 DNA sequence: TGTGCCAGCAGCCGGACTAGCGGGGGGTTGTACGAGCAGTACTTC. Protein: CASSRTSGGLYEQYF.

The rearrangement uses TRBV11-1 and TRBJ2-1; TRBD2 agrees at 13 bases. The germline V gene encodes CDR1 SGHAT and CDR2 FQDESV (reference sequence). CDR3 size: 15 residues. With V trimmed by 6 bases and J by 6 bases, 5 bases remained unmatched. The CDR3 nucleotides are TGTGCCAGCAGTCGTGGACTAGCGGGAGTCAATGAGCAGTTCTTC. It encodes CASSRGLAGVNEQFF.

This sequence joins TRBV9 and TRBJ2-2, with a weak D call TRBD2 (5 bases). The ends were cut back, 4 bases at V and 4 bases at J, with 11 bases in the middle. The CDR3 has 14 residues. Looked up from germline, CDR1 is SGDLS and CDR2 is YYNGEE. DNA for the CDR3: TGTGCCAGCAGCCTCGACGGGGTCACCGGGGAGCTGTTTTTT. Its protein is CASSLDGVTGELFF.

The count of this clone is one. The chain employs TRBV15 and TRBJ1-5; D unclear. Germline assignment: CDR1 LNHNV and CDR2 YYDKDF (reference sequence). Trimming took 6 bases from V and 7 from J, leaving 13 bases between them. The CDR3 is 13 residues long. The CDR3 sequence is CATRAGERQPQHF. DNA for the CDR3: TGTGCCACCAGGGCTGGGGAGCGGCAGCCCCAGCATTTT.

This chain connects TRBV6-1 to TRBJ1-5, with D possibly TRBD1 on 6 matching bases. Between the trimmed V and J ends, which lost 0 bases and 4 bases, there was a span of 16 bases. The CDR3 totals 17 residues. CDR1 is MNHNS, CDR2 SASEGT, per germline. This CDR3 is CASSEAWQGRGNQPQHF. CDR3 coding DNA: TGTGCCAGCAGTGAAGCCTGGCAGGGAAGGGGGAATCAGCCCCAGCATTTT.

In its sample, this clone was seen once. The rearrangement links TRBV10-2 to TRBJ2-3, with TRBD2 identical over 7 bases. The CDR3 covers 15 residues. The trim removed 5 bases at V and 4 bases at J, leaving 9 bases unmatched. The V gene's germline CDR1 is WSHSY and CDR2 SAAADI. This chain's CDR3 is CASSISGSGPDTQYF. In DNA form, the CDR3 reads TGCGCCAGCAGTATTAGCGGGTCGGGTCCAGATACGCAGTATTTT.

In nucleotides, the CDR3 is TGCGCCAGCAGCCAAGATAGCACGAGAGGCTATGGCTACACCTTC. Its translation: CASSQDSTRGYGYTF. The chain recombines TRBV4-1 with TRBJ1-2; D is unclear. The CDR3 is made up of 15 amino acids. The germline V gene encodes CDR1 MGHRA and CDR2 YSYEKL. The V gene lost 0 bases and the J gene lost 4 bases, with 12 bases spanning the gap.

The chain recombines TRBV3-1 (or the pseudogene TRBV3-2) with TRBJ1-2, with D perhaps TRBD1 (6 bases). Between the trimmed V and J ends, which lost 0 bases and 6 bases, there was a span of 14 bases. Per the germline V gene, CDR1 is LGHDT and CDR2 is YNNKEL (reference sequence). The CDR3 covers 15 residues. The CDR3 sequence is CASSQDSTGIHGYTF. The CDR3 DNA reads TGTGCCAGCAGCCAAGATTCCACAGGGATCCATGGCTACACCTTC.

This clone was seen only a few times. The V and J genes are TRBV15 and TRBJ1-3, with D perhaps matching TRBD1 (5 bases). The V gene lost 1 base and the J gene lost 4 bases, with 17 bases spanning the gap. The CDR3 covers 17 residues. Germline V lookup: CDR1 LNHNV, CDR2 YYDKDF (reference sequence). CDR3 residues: CATSRVRGWGVGNTIYF. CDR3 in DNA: TGTGCCACCAGCAGAGTACGGGGATGGGGGGTCGGAAACACCATATATTTT.

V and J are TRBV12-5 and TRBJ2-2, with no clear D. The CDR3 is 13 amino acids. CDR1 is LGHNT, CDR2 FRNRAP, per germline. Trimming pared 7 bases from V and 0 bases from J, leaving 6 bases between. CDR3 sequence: CASASSNTGELFF. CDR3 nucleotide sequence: TGTGCTAGTGCTTCTTCGAACACCGGGGAGCTGTTTTTT.

The CDR3 nucleotides read TGCGCCAGCAGCTTGAAATTAGGACAGGACACTGAAGCTTTCTTT. It translates to CASSLKLGQDTEAFF. The rearrangement links TRBV5-1 to TRBJ1-1; 7 bases line up with TRBD1. The germline CDR1 and CDR2 sequences are SGHRS and YFSETQ. The CDR3 covers 15 residues. The ends lost 1 base at V and 3 bases at J; junction bases unmatched: 6.

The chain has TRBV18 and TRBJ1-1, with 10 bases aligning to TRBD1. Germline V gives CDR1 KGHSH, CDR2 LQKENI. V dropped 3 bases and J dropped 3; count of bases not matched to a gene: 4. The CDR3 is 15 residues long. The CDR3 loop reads CASSPVTGGDTEAFF. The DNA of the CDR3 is TGTGCCAGCTCACCCGTGACAGGGGGCGACACTGAAGCTTTCTTT. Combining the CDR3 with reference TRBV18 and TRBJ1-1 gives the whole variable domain NAGVMQNPRHLVRRRGQEARLRCSPMKGHSHVYWYRQLPEEGLKFMVYLQKENIIDESGMPKERFSAEFPKEGPSILRIQQVVRGDSAAYFCASSPVTGGDTEAFFGQGTRLTVV.

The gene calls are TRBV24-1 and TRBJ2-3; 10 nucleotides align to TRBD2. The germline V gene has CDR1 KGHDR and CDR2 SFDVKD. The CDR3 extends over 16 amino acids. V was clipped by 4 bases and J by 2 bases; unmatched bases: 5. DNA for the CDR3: TGTGCCACCAGTGAAAGGACTAGCGGCCTCACAGATACGCAGTATTTT. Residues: CATSERTSGLTDTQYF.

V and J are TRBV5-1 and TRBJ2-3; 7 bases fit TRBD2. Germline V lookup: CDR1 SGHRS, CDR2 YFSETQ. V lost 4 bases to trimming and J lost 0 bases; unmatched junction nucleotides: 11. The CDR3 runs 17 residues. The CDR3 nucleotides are TGCGCCAGCAGCCGGAATAGCGGGTTTTCTAGCACAGATACGCAGTATTTT. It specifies CASSRNSGFSSTDTQYF. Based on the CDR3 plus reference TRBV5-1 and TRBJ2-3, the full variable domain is KAGVTQTPRYLIKTRGQQVTLSCSPISGHRSVSWYQQTPGQGLQFLFEYFSETQRNKGNFPGRFSGRQFSNSRSEMNVSTLELGDSALYLCASSRNSGFSSTDTQYFGPGTRLTVL.

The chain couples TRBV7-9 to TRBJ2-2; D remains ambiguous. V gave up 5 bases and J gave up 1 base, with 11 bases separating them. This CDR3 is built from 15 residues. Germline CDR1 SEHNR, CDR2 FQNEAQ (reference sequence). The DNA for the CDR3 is TGTGCCAGCAGCCCATACTCGATGAACACCGGGGAGCTGTTTTTT. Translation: CASSPYSMNTGELFF.

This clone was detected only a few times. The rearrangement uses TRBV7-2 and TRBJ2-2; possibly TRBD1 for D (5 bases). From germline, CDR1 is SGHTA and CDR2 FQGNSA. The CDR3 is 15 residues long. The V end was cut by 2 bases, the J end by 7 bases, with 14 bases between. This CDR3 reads CASSLLKGLHGELFF. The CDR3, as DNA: TGTGCCAGCAGCTTACTAAAGGGGCTCCACGGGGAGCTGTTTTTT. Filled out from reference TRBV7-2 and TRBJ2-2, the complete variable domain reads GAGVSQSPSNKVTEKGKDVELRCDPISGHTALYWYRQSLGQGLEFLIYFQGNSAPDKSGLPSDRFSAERTGGSVSTLTIQRTQQEDSAVYLCASSLLKGLHGELFFGEGSRLTVL.

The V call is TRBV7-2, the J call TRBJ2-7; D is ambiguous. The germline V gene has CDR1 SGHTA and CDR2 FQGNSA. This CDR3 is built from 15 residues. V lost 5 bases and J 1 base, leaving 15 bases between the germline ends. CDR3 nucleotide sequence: TGTGCCAGCAGCCCTACTATAACAAATTCCTACGAGCAGTACTTC. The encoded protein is CASSPTITNSYEQYF.

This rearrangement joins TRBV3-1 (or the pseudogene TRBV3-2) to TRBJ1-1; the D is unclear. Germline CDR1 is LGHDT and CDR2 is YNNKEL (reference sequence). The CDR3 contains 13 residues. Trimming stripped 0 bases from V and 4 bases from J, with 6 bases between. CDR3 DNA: TGTGCCAGCAGCCAAGATACCGGCACTGAAGCTTTCTTT. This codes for CASSQDTGTEAFF.

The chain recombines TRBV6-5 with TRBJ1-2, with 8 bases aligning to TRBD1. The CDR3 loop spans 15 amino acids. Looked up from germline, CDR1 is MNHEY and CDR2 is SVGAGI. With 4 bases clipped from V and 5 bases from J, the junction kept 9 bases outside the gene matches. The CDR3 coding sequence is TGTGCCAGCAGTTTCTCCCCCACAGGGGGGTATGGCTACACCTTC. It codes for CASSFSPTGGYGYTF.